Below are 20 T cell receptor beta chains sequenced from a single sample in a study of a mutant IDH1 vaccine in newly diagnosed glioma. Stated time point: week 5, during vaccination. Doses comprised 300 ug of mutant IDH1 20-mer peptide each, plus topical imiquimod. Their recognized antigens are unknown. Measured with immunoSEQ multiplex PCR; TCRdb has only the in-frame clones, and not every one. The sample includes about 38,000 clones, around 82% of them seen just once. The material was PBMCs, obtained from a glioma patient whose treatment included an IDH1 peptide vaccine. Receptors were obtained from a man aged 40-49 years with glioma.

This clone was picked up one time. The chain couples TRBV5-1 to TRBJ2-7; 11 nucleotides line up with TRBD2. Germline-derived CDR1 and CDR2 are SGHRS and YFSETQ. Unmatched junction bases numbered 2, after V lost 0 bases and J lost 0 bases. CDR3 length: 16 amino acids. CDR3 loop: CASSLGLAGNSYEQYF. CDR3 bases: TGCGCCAGCAGCTTGGGACTAGCGGGAAACTCCTACGAGCAGTACTTC.

V usage is TRBV29-1 and J usage is TRBJ2-1, with D maybe TRBD2 (5 bases). Trimming took 6 bases from V and 5 from J, leaving 5 bases between them. The CDR3 totals 10 residues. Germline loops: CDR1 SQVTM, CDR2 ANQGSEA. Written as DNA, the CDR3 is TGCAGCGTGCGGGACAATGAGCAGTTCTTC. Amino acids: CSVRDNEQFF.

V usage is TRBV29-1 and J usage is TRBJ1-6; possibly TRBD1 for D (5 bases). This CDR3 is 11 amino acids long. V shed 2 bases and J shed 19 bases, with 15 bases lying between them. CDR1 and CDR2 from the germline V gene are SQVTM and ANQGSEA. The CDR3 DNA is TGCAGCGTTGAAACTGACAGCCGGAAACACTTT. Translation: CSVETDSRKHF.

The J gene is TRBJ1-2, the V gene TRBV10-1; no clear D gene. The germline gives CDR1 WNHNN, CDR2 SYGVQD (reference sequence). This CDR3 spans 13 amino acids. Trimming removed 5 bases at V and 2 bases at J, with 9 bases between. In DNA, the CDR3 is TGCGCCAGCAGTCCGGACTGGAACTATGGCTACACCTTC. This encodes CASSPDWNYGYTF.

The chain employs TRBV4-1 and TRBJ2-5; 7 bases agree with TRBD1. Germline CDR1 MGHRA, CDR2 YSYEKL. V lost 4 bases and J lost 0; bases outside the gene matches: 5. The CDR3 is made up of 15 amino acids. This CDR3 reads CASSRLQGYQETQYF. For the CDR3, the DNA is TGCGCCAGCAGCCGCCTACAGGGGTACCAAGAGACCCAGTACTTC.

V is TRBV6-8 and J is TRBJ2-6; tentative D call: TRBD2 (5 bases). This CDR3 is built from 14 residues. Germline V gene lookup returns CDR1 MNHGY and CDR2 SAAAGT. V was shortened by 6 bases and J by 0 bases, with 6 bases between the two germline ends. CDR3 DNA: TGTGCCAGCAGGAGGGTCTCTGGGGCCAACGTCCTGACTTTC. It encodes CASRRVSGANVLTF.

The chain employs TRBV18 and TRBJ2-1; 7 nucleotides match TRBD1. The length of the CDR3 is 15 residues. With V trimmed by 1 base and J by 2 bases, 2 bases remained unmatched. The V gene's germline CDR1 is KGHSH and CDR2 LQKENI. CDR3 bases: TGTGCCAGCTCACCACGGACAGGAACCTACAATGAGCAGTTCTTC. It specifies CASSPRTGTYNEQFF.

V is TRBV30 and J is TRBJ2-4; 7 bases fit TRBD2. This CDR3 has 15 residues. Germline CDR1 reads GTSNPN; CDR2 reads SVGIG (reference sequence). Unmatched junction bases numbered 13, after V lost 3 bases and J lost 8 bases. In DNA form, the CDR3 reads TGTGCCTGGAGCGCCCTAAGGCGTGCGGGGGACATTCAGTACTTC. Its translation is CAWSALRRAGDIQYF.

The CDR3 reads CASGWTTADGGQPQHF. CDR3 nucleotides: TGTGCTAGTGGTTGGACGACAGCCGACGGCGGTCAGCCCCAGCATTTT. The rearrangement uses TRBV12-5 and TRBJ1-5, with a tentative D call TRBD1 (5 bases). V gave up 4 bases and J gave up 6 bases, with 19 bases separating them. The CDR3 covers 16 residues. Germline loops: CDR1 LGHNT, CDR2 FRNRAP.

This clone has only a few counts. One end of the junction fails to match germline, which may point to a read error. The chain's CDR3 is CASSPQTGKTLNF. CDR3 in DNA: TGTGCCAGCTCACCCCAAACAGGGAAGACTTTGAATTTT. The rearrangement joins TRBV18 to TRBJ1-5, with D possibly TRBD1 on 6 matching bases. Germline V gene data show CDR1 as KGHSH and CDR2 as LQKENI. This CDR3 region has 13 residues.

The chain carries TRBV4-1 and TRBJ1-1, with TRBD1 matching 8 bases. The CDR3 totals 16 residues. Losses at the gene ends were 4 bases for V and 0 bases for J; bases not matched to a gene: 7. Per germline, CDR1 MGHRA and CDR2 YSYEKL. The CDR3 protein is CASSPGQGPMNTEAFF. CDR3 in DNA: TGCGCCAGCAGCCCAGGACAGGGCCCCATGAACACTGAAGCTTTCTTT.

The V call is TRBV5-4, the J call TRBJ2-5; TRBD2 matches 12 bases. V was pared by 4 bases and J by 3 bases, with 4 bases of the junction left unmatched. The V gene's germline CDR1 is SGHNT and CDR2 YYREEE (reference sequence). The CDR3 has 15 residues. CDR3 protein: CASSIRLAGEETQYF. The CDR3 bases are TGTGCCAGCAGCATAAGACTAGCGGGAGAAGAGACCCAGTACTTC.

V and J are TRBV15 and TRBJ1-5; no firm D call. Trimming cost V 0 bases and J 5 bases, with 8 bases left between them. This CDR3 has 14 residues. CDR1 is LNHNV, CDR2 YYDKDF, per germline (reference sequence). The CDR3 loop is CATSRESAYQPQHF. The CDR3 DNA follows: TGTGCCACCAGCAGAGAGAGCGCTTATCAGCCCCAGCATTTT.

V usage is TRBV18 and J usage is TRBJ1-3, with a tentative D call TRBD1 (5 bases). V lost 4 bases and J lost 0, with 13 bases in between. The CDR3 is made up of 16 amino acids. Germline V gives CDR1 KGHSH, CDR2 LQKENI. This CDR3 is CASSRGTTSSGNTIYF. CDR3 bases: TGTGCCAGCTCACGCGGGACGACAAGCTCTGGAAACACCATATATTTT.

The gene calls are TRBV6-5 and TRBJ1-1; unclear D gene. The CDR3 is 11 residues long. Germline CDR1 MNHEY, CDR2 SVGAGI. V gave up 7 bases and J gave up 5 bases, with 8 bases separating them. CDR3 region: CASTSFTEAFF. The CDR3 DNA is TGTGCCAGCACGTCTTTTACTGAAGCTTTCTTT.

The chain carries TRBV6-6 and TRBJ1-6; 7 bases agree with TRBD1. V trimming: 4 bases; J trimming: 10 bases; junction bases outside the gene matches: 10. Germline V gives CDR1 MNHNY, CDR2 SVGAGI (reference sequence). CDR3 size: 15 residues. This CDR3 is CASSSTRQGVSPLHF. For the CDR3, the DNA is TGTGCCAGCAGTTCCACGAGACAGGGTGTCTCACCCCTCCACTTT.

The gene calls are TRBV2 and TRBJ2-1, with TRBD1 identical over 9 bases. The V segment lost 11 bases and the J segment 1 base; nucleotides outside the gene matches: 6. Germline CDR1 is SNHLY and CDR2 is FYNNEI. CDR3 length: 14 amino acids. The chain's CDR3 is CAGGQGNSYNEQFF. DNA for the CDR3: TGTGCCGGTGGACAGGGGAATTCCTACAATGAGCAGTTCTTC.

A few counts support this clone. This rearrangement joins TRBV9 to TRBJ2-1, with TRBD2 identical over 11 bases. V lost 3 bases to trimming and J lost 9 bases; unmatched junction nucleotides: 8. The CDR3 has 15 residues. Germline V gene sequence: CDR1 SGDLS, CDR2 YYNGEE. In DNA, the CDR3 is TGTGCCAGCAGCGCCCCGACTAGCGGGGAAGGTGAGCAGTTCTTC. Translation: CASSAPTSGEGEQFF.

This chain joins TRBV6-1 and TRBJ2-7; either TRBD1 or TRBD2 may fit D (5 bases each). The germline V and J ends were trimmed by 1 base and 2 bases, with 12 bases remaining between them. CDR1 is MNHNS, CDR2 SASEGT, per germline. This CDR3 contains 15 residues. CDR3 residues: CASSEGLGGTYEQYF. DNA of the CDR3: TGTGCCAGCAGTGAAGGGCTTGGGGGTACCTACGAGCAGTACTTC.

This clone was recorded once. This sequence joins TRBV5-6 and TRBJ1-5; D ambiguous. Trimming cost V 4 bases and J 10 bases, with 15 bases left between them. CDR3 size: 13 residues. Germline CDR1 reads SGHDT; CDR2 reads YYEEEE. This CDR3 reads CASSVDPGLPQHF. The CDR3 DNA reads TGTGCCAGCAGCGTGGATCCGGGCCTCCCCCAGCATTTT.